This T cell receptor (beta chain) came from a study of beta chain features in type 1 diabetes. Expressed TCRB transcripts were sequenced because the isolated RNA had all been reverse transcribed beforehand. Only in-frame clones appear in the TCRdb table, and some are missing; sequencing was by immunoSEQ multiplex PCR. The sample comprises some 270,000 clones, around 14% of which are singletons, and about 0.027% rests with the top ten. This clone was seen once. Its antigen is as yet unknown. Study outcomes and limitations: Type 1 diabetes patients had TCRB CDR3s that were shorter (moderately but significantly so) in all four CD4+ subsets.

V gave up 0 bases and J gave up 6 bases; unmatched junction bases: 4. Germline lookup yields CDR1 LNHDA and CDR2 SQIVND (reference sequence). CDR3 length: 15 amino acids. Sequenced: naive CD4+ T cells from blood. V and J are TRBV19 and TRBJ2-7, with 11 nucleotides matching TRBD2. The sequence was collected from a woman in her thirties or forties in good health. In DNA form, the CDR3 reads TGTGCCAGTAGTATAGATAGACTAGCGGGGACCGAGCAGTACTTC. Translation: CASSIDRLAGTEQYF.